The rows below give T cell receptor beta chains drawn from one sample of a study of blood T cells in healthy people across ages. TCRdb re-derived calls from the 5' RACE reads in MiXCR, one entry per CDR3 protein. Of some 1.4 million distinct CDR3 sequences detected, 42% appear once; the ten largest clones hold roughly 7.7%. The sample was blood. These receptors were taken from a woman between 18 and 29 years old in good health. Each CDR3 is given with its conserved first and last residue. A D gene is named only where the DNA matches it firmly. The size of a clone is reported for some rows only, either as once, few or many, or as a class for expanded clones.

TRBV12-3/TRBV12-4	TRBD2	NA	TRBJ2-1	TGTGCCAGCACTCCCCCCAGCGGGAGCTACAATGAGCAGTTCTTC	CASTPPSGSYNEQFF
TRBV7-9	NA	NA	TRBJ2-7	TGTGCCAGCAGCTTCCCTCTAGGCCCCCCCGAGCAGTACTTC	CASSFPLGPPEQYF
TRBV6-1	TRBD2	NA	TRBJ2-5	TGTGCCAGCAGTGAGGGTAAGGCTAGCGGTACATTCGGCGAGACCCAGTACTTC	CASSEGKASGTFGETQYF
TRBV10-3	NA	NA	TRBJ2-5	TGTGCCATCACAGGGACCCACGGGGAGACCCAGTACTTC	CAITGTHGETQYF
TRBV27	NA	NA	TRBJ1-5	TGTGCCAGCAGTTCGGCGCTCCACAGGGCGGTAGACAATCAGCCCCAGCATTTT	CASSSALHRAVDNQPQHF
TRBV5-1	TRBD2	NA	TRBJ2-3	TGCGCCAGCAGCTTACGGAGTCGCGGGAGGGCGACAGATACGCAGTATTTT	CASSLRSRGRATDTQYF
TRBV3-1	TRBD2	once	TRBJ2-3	TGTGCCAGCAGCCCCCGGGACTATCCAGATACGCAGTATTTT	CASSPRDYPDTQYF
TRBV20-1	TRBD1	NA	TRBJ1-6	TGCAGTGCTAGAGATACAGGGGGGAAAGCCCTCCACTTT	CSARDTGGKALHF
TRBV12-1	NA	NA	TRBJ1-2	NA	CASSPHFGQGAGCHTF
TRBV20-1	TRBD2	NA	TRBJ2-5	TGCAGTGCTAGCTGGACTAGCGGGGAGACCCAGTACTTC	CSASWTSGETQYF
TRBV24-1	NA	NA	TRBJ2-7	TGTGCCACCAGCGGGGGACCGGGGAGCTCCTACAATAAGCAGTACTTC	CATSGGPGSSYNKQYF
TRBV10-3	NA	NA	TRBJ1-1	TGCGCCACCCAGTGGATTATCGGGGGCACTGAAGCTTTCTTT	CATQWIIGGTEAFF
TRBV2	NA	few	TRBJ1-2	TGTGCCAGCAGTTCCCAGAGTGACTATGGCTACACCTTC	CASSSQSDYGYTF
TRBV6-6	NA	NA	TRBJ1-1	TGTGCCAGCAGTCCCGGGACAAGAGACACTGAAGCTTTCTTT	CASSPGTRDTEAFF
TRBV24-1	TRBD1	NA	TRBJ2-7	TGTGCCACCAGTGGACAGGGGAAATACGAGCAGTACTTC	CATSGQGKYEQYF
TRBV11-2	NA	NA	TRBJ1-1	TGTGCCAGCAGCTTCGGGTCGGACACTGAAGCTTTCTTT	CASSFGSDTEAFF
TRBV4-1	NA	few	TRBJ2-1	TGCGCCAGCAGCCATCAACCCAATGAGCAGTTCTTC	CASSHQPNEQFF
TRBV29-1	NA	few	TRBJ2-7	TGCAGCGTCCGGACTTCCTACGAGCAGTACTTC	CSVRTSYEQYF
TRBV12-3/TRBV12-4	TRBD2	NA	TRBJ2-1	TGTGCCAGCAGTTTAACTAGCGGGGGGGCCCAGCAGTTCTTC	CASSLTSGGAQQFF
TRBV2	TRBD2	NA	TRBJ2-5	TGTGCCAGCAGCGATGTAGGGACTAGCATGGGGAATGAGCAGTACTTC	CASSDVGTSMGNEQYF
TRBV4-1	NA	few	TRBJ2-7	TGCGCCAGCAGCACCACAGAGACCTACGAGCAGTACTTC	CASSTTETYEQYF
TRBV11-2	TRBD1	once	TRBJ1-6	TGTGCCAGCAGCGCGGACAGGGCACCCTATAATTCACCCCTCCACTTT	CASSADRAPYNSPLHF